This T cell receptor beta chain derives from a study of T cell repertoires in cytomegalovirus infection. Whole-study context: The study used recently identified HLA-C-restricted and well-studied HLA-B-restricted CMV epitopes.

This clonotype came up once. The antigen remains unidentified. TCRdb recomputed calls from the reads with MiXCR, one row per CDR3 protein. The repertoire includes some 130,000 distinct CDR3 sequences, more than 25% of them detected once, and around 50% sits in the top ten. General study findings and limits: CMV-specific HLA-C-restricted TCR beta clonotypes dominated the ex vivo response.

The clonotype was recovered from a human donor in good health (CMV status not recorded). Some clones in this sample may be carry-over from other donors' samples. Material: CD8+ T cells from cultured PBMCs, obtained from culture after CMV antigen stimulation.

This chain's CDR3 is CASTEGSSSYNEQFF. The CDR3 coding sequence is TGTGCCAGCACCGAAGGGAGTAGCTCCTACAATGAGCAGTTCTTC. J is TRBJ2-1 and V is TRBV7-6, with D possibly TRBD2 on 5 matching bases. This CDR3 region has 15 residues. Trimming removed 7 bases from V and 0 bases from J, with 13 bases in between. The germline V gene encodes CDR1 SGHVS and CDR2 FNYEAQ. The full variable domain, completed using reference TRBV7-6 and TRBJ2-1, is GAGVSQSPRYKVTKRGQDVALRCDPISGHVSLYWYRQALGQGPEFLTYFNYEAQQDKSGLPNDRFSAERPEGSISTLTIQRTEQRDSAMYRCASTEGSSSYNEQFFGPGTRLTVL.